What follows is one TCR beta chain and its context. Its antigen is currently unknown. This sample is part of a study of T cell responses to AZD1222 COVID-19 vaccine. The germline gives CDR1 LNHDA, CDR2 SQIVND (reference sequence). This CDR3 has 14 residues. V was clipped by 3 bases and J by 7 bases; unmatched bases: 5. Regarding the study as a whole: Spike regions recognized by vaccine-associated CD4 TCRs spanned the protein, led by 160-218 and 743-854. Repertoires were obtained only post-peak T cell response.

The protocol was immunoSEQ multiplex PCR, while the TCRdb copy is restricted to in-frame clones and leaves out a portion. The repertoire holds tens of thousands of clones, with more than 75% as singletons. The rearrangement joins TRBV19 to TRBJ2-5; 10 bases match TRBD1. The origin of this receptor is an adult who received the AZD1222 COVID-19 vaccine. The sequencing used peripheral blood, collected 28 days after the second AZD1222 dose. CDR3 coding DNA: TGTGCCAGTAGTATTCGACAGGGGGCGGTGACCCAGTACTTC. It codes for CASSIRQGAVTQYF.